What follows are 19 T cell receptor beta chains derived from one specimen sequenced in a study of CD8+ T cells in alopecia areata. Treatment specified: oral pan-JAK inhibitor, 5-10 mg twice daily. After isolation, RNA underwent reverse transcription to generate cDNA as the sequencing template. Only in-frame clones appear in the TCRdb table, and some are missing; sequencing was by immunoSEQ multiplex PCR. This table has more than 150,000 clones, 50% to 60% appearing once. Sequencing was performed on CD4+ T cells sorted from blood, taken at week 4, from a patient treated with tofacitinib. These receptors were obtained from a human donor with alopecia areata.

This chain uses TRBV20-1 with TRBJ1-1; D is uncertain. This CDR3 region has 10 residues. V dropped 5 bases and J dropped 1 base, with 2 bases sitting between them. Germline CDR1 DFQATT, CDR2 SNEGSKA (reference sequence). The CDR3 reads CSAGNTEAFF. CDR3 coding DNA: TGCAGTGCTGGGAACACTGAAGCTTTCTTT.

This sequence joins TRBV2 and TRBJ2-5; the D gene is possibly TRBD1 (7 bases). Trimming removed 5 bases from V and 4 bases from J, with 17 bases in between. The CDR3 runs 15 residues. Germline V gives CDR1 SNHLY, CDR2 FYNNEI. CDR3 in DNA: TGTGCCAGCAGTTTCCGGGGGACAGAAGGAGAGACCCAGTACTTC. Its protein product is CASSFRGTEGETQYF.

The chain employs TRBV4-1 and TRBJ2-2; D might be TRBD2 (6 bases). Germline CDR1 MGHRA, CDR2 YSYEKL. The V gene lost 1 base and the J gene lost 8 bases, with 11 bases spanning the gap. The CDR3 is made up of 14 amino acids. The CDR3 loop reads CASSQGREMGELFF. CDR3 sequence (DNA): TGCGCCAGCAGCCAAGGGAGGGAGATGGGGGAGCTGTTTTTT.

The genes are TRBV4-1 and TRBJ1-1; D not certain. CDR3 length: 17 amino acids. V lost 1 base and J lost 4, with 19 bases in between. CDR1 and CDR2 from the germline V gene are MGHRA and YSYEKL. CDR3 region: CASSQVFRLERGTEAFF. The CDR3 coding sequence is TGCGCCAGCAGCCAAGTTTTTAGATTGGAACGGGGCACTGAAGCTTTCTTT.

This clone was seen more than once but under ten times. V gene TRBV18 combines with J gene TRBJ1-4; D is ambiguous. V was trimmed by 2 bases and J by 7 bases, leaving 8 bases between them. Germline V gene data show CDR1 as KGHSH and CDR2 as LQKENI. The CDR3 sequence is 13 residues long. CDR3 residues: CASSPDRSEKLFF. CDR3 bases: TGTGCCAGCTCACCAGACCGGTCTGAAAAACTGTTTTTT.

This clone was recorded a few times. The rearrangement joins TRBV5-4 to TRBJ2-7; D is unresolved. Trimming removed 3 bases from V and 4 bases from J, with 11 bases in between. The length of the CDR3 is 13 residues. Germline CDR1 and CDR2: SGHNT and YYREEE (reference sequence). The CDR3 reads CASSSKVEYEQYF. DNA for the CDR3: TGTGCCAGCAGCTCCAAGGTCGAGTACGAGCAGTACTTC. The full variable domain, in which reference TRBV5-4 and TRBJ2-7 provide the parts outside the CDR3, is ETGVTQSPTHLIKTRGQQVTLRCSSQSGHNTVSWYQQALGQGPQFIFQYYREEENGRGNFPPRFSGLQFPNYSSELNVNALELDDSALYLCASSSKVEYEQYFGPGTRLTVT.

This clone was detected only a few times. The rearrangement links TRBV10-3 to TRBJ2-2; 7 bases match TRBD1. Germline V gives CDR1 ENHRY, CDR2 SYGVKD. The CDR3 loop spans 17 amino acids. Germline trimming cut 6 bases from V and 2 bases from J; bases unmatched to any gene: 12. As DNA, the CDR3 is TGTGCCATCAGCGACCAAGACAGGGCAATTAACACCGGGGAGCTGTTTTTT. Residues: CAISDQDRAINTGELFF.

In the case of this clone: At the DNA level, this CDR3 is encoded by other sequences in the same sample as well. This chain uses TRBV5-1 with TRBJ1-1, with D perhaps matching TRBD1 (5 bases). Germline V CDR1 and CDR2: SGHRS, YFSETQ. Trimming cost V 5 bases and J 0 bases, with 11 bases left between them. This CDR3 has 14 amino acids. This CDR3 reads CASSLGTVNTEAFF. The CDR3 nucleotides are TGCGCCAGCAGTCTTGGGACGGTGAACACTGAAGCTTTCTTT.

The chain combines TRBV2 with TRBJ1-6; TRBD1 matches 8 bases. V shed 2 bases, J shed 9 bases, and the junction held 6 bases outside the gene matches. In germline, CDR1 is SNHLY, CDR2 FYNNEI. The CDR3 has 15 amino acids. The CDR3: CASSELTGAGSPLHF. The CDR3 DNA reads as TGTGCCAGCAGTGAATTGACAGGGGCTGGTTCACCCCTCCACTTT.

J is TRBJ2-7 and V is TRBV4-1, with TRBD2 as a possible D gene (5 bases). Looked up from germline, CDR1 is MGHRA and CDR2 is YSYEKL. The CDR3 length is 14 residues. The V gene lost 4 bases and the J gene lost 1 base, with 11 bases spanning the gap. The CDR3 region is CASSPRAESYEQYF. CDR3 sequence (DNA): TGCGCCAGCAGCCCGAGGGCGGAGTCCTACGAGCAGTACTTC.

At least ten counts were recorded for this clone. The CDR3 coding sequence is TGCGCCAGCAGCCAAGTTCTCGGGCGTACCGGGGAGCTGTTTTTT. This sequence encodes CASSQVLGRTGELFF. The V call is TRBV4-1, the J call TRBJ2-2; D ambiguous. V was shortened by 1 base and J by 5 bases, with 11 bases between the two germline ends. CDR1 is MGHRA and CDR2 is YSYEKL in the germline V gene. This CDR3 comprises 15 residues.

CDR3 nucleotides: TGTGCCAGCAGCTCGAGTCTAGCGCAGGAGCAGTACTTC. Encoded protein: CASSSSLAQEQYF. V usage is TRBV7-8 and J usage is TRBJ2-7; tentatively, D is TRBD2 (6 bases). Germline CDR1 reads SGHVS; CDR2 reads FQNEAQ. This CDR3 spans 13 amino acids. The germline V and J ends were trimmed by 4 bases and 7 bases, with 14 bases remaining between them.

In DNA, the CDR3 is TGTGCCAGCTCACCTCAGGGGGAGGACACCGGGGAGCTGTTTTTT. Translating it yields CASSPQGEDTGELFF. The chain is built from TRBV18 and TRBJ2-2; the D gene is possibly TRBD1 (7 bases). The CDR3 is 15 amino acids. Trimming stripped 3 bases from V and 3 bases from J, with 11 bases between. Germline V gene sequence: CDR1 KGHSH, CDR2 LQKENI.

The rearrangement uses TRBV6-1 and TRBJ2-4; D may be TRBD1 or TRBD2 (5 bases each). The CDR3 covers 14 residues. V was clipped by 10 bases and J by 1 base, with 14 bases between them. Germline CDR1 and CDR2: MNHNS and SASEGT. The CDR3 is CATGQSWAKNIQYF. DNA for the CDR3: TGTGCCACGGGGCAGTCCTGGGCCAAAAACATTCAGTACTTC.

The rearrangement links TRBV29-1 to TRBJ2-1; no clear D. The V end lost 3 bases, the J end lost 4 bases, and 10 bases lay between the germline ends. CDR3 size: 13 residues. CDR1 SQVTM and CDR2 ANQGSEA come from the germline V gene. As DNA, the CDR3 is TGCAGCGTTGAGACACACACGTACAATGAGCAGTTCTTC. Its translation is CSVETHTYNEQFF.

The rearrangement uses TRBV5-1 and TRBJ2-3; 7 bases align to TRBD1. V shed 4 bases, J shed 0 bases, and the junction held 8 bases outside the gene matches. In germline, CDR1 is SGHRS, CDR2 YFSETQ. This CDR3 contains 16 residues. CDR3 residues: CASSPLRDSSTDTQYF. CDR3 nucleotides: TGCGCCAGCAGCCCCCTCCGGGACAGTAGCACAGATACGCAGTATTTT.

J is TRBJ1-2 and V is TRBV30; TRBD1 matches 9 bases. Germline CDR1 GTSNPN, CDR2 SVGIG (reference sequence). This CDR3 comprises 16 residues. V lost 1 base and J lost 0; bases outside the gene matches: 6. The CDR3 bases are TGTGCCTGGAGTGGAGACAGGGGGAATCCTAACTATGGCTACACCTTC. It codes for CAWSGDRGNPNYGYTF.

Only a few counts were recorded for this clone. The V call is TRBV2, the J call TRBJ2-3; D not certain. In germline, CDR1 is SNHLY, CDR2 FYNNEI. V was shortened by 4 bases and J by 0 bases, with 8 bases between the two germline ends. The CDR3 runs to 14 residues. Here the CDR3 DNA reads TGTGCCAGCAGTGTGGAGCAGAGCACAGATACGCAGTATTTT. Translating it yields CASSVEQSTDTQYF.

The chain recombines TRBV30 with TRBJ1-5; D remains unclear. With 1 base removed from V and 5 bases from J, the gap between germline ends came to 9 bases. The CDR3 is 13 residues long. Germline values: CDR1 GTSNPN, CDR2 SVGIG (reference sequence). CDR3 residues: CAWSAGEDQPQHF. The DNA of the CDR3 is TGTGCCTGGAGTGCCGGGGAGGATCAGCCCCAGCATTTT.